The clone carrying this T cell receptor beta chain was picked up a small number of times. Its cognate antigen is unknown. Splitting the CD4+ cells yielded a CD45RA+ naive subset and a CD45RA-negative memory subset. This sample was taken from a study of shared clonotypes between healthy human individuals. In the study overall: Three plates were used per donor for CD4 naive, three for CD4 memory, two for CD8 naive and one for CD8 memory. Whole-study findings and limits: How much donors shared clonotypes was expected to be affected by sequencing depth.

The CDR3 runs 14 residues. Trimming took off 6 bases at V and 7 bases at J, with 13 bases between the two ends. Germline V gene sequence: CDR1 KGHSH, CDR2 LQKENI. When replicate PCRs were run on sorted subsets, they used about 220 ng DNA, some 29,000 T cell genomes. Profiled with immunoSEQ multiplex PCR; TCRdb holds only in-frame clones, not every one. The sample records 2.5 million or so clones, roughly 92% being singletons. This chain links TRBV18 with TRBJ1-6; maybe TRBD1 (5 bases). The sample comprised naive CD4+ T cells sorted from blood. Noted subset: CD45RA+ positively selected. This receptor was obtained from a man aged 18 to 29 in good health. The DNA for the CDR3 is TGTGCCAGCTCGCCTGGACGGGGGAATTCACCCCTCCACTTT. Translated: CASSPGRGNSPLHF.